The 9 T cell receptor beta chains below were found in one sample sequenced in a study of molecular identifiers for immune sequencing clone quantification. One entry per CDR3 protein results from TCRdb running MiXCR on the PCR reads. The sample has just under 650,000 distinct CDR3 sequences, just under 20% seen once. Material: naive CD8+ T cells from blood, with Jurkat cell RNA spiked in. As to subset: FACS-sorted CD8+CD4-CCR7+CD45RA+ naive T cells. The receptors shown here come from a human donor in good health. Some libraries in this study had Jurkat cell RNA spiked in.

Only one count was recorded for this clonotype. Given a much more abundant clone one base away, this may be a read error. The V and J genes are TRBV6-6 and TRBJ1-2; no definite D call. The CDR3 loop spans 17 amino acids. Germline assignment: CDR1 MNHNY and CDR2 SVGAGI (reference sequence). CDR3 bases: TGTGCCAGCAGTTACTCGATGCAGAGCTTCGAGAACTGTGGCTACACCTTC. Its protein is CASSYSMQSFENCGYTF.

The table lists this clonotype with a few counts. The chain couples TRBV20-1 to TRBJ2-7; 12 bases agree with TRBD1. Germline CDR1 reads DFQATT; CDR2 reads SNEGSKA (reference sequence). The V segment lost 3 bases and the J segment 0 bases; nucleotides outside the gene matches: 6. The CDR3 contains 16 residues. The DNA of the CDR3 is TGCAGTGCTAGGGCCGGGACAGGGGGCTTCTCCTACGAGCAGTACTTC. Translated, it gives CSARAGTGGFSYEQYF.

The V and J genes are TRBV5-4 and TRBJ2-7; the D is unclear. CDR1 is SGHNT and CDR2 is YYREEE in the germline V gene (reference sequence). V was shortened by 1 base and J by 3 bases, with 14 bases between the two germline ends. This CDR3 spans 15 amino acids. CDR3 region: CASSLFGEVVYEQYF. CDR3 DNA: TGTGCCAGCAGCTTGTTTGGGGAAGTAGTCTACGAGCAGTACTTC.

Remarks on this clonotype: A read error is possible here, since a much larger clone lies one base away. The rearrangement joins TRBV7-6 to TRBJ2-7; either TRBD1 or TRBD2 may supply D (6 bases each). The CDR3 has 13 amino acids. Germline CDR1 and CDR2: SGHVS and FNYEAQ. CDR3: CAGSLEGGTEQYF. CDR3 DNA sequence: TGTGCCGGCAGCTTAGAGGGGGGCACCGAGCAGTACTTC.

Note on this clonotype: A read error may be the cause here, since a much bigger clone is one base away. This chain uses TRBV6-5 with TRBJ1-2, with unresolved D. The CDR3 consists of 15 residues. Germline V CDR1 and CDR2: MNHEY, SVGAGI. Trimming shortened V by 2 bases and J by 4 bases, and 14 bases separated the two germline ends. The DNA for the CDR3 is TGTGCCAGCAGTTACCCGTCTACCCGTGGCTATGGCTACACCTTC. It is translated as CASSYPSTRGYGYTF.

The table lists this clonotype with many counts. This rearrangement joins TRBV12-5 to TRBJ1-1, with D unclear. Trimming left V 7 bases short and J 0 bases short, with 9 bases between. This CDR3 spans 13 amino acids. The germline gives CDR1 LGHNT, CDR2 FRNRAP. In nucleotides, the CDR3 is TGTGCTAGTGTCGGGTCCATGAACACTGAAGCTTTCTTT. It is translated as CASVGSMNTEAFF.

This clonotype was counted between two and nine times. The V gene is TRBV19, the J gene TRBJ2-7, with TRBD1 matching over 7 bases. The V segment lost 1 base and the J segment 6 bases; nucleotides outside the gene matches: 6. Germline lookup yields CDR1 LNHDA and CDR2 SQIVND (reference sequence). The CDR3 contains 14 residues. This chain's CDR3 is CASSIAFRGSEQYF. The CDR3 DNA sequence: TGTGCCAGTAGTATAGCTTTCAGGGGGAGCGAGCAGTACTTC.

This clonotype was recorded a few times. The V and J genes are TRBV19 and TRBJ2-6; D may be TRBD1 or TRBD2 (5 bases each). Trimming removed 4 bases from V and 0 bases from J, with 10 bases in between. The CDR3 covers 16 residues. The germline gives CDR1 LNHDA, CDR2 SQIVND (reference sequence). CDR3 protein: CASSTGGTSGANVLTF. The CDR3 DNA sequence: TGTGCCAGTAGTACTGGGGGAACCTCTGGGGCCAACGTCCTGACTTTC. Based on the CDR3 plus reference TRBV19 and TRBJ2-6, the full variable domain is DGGITQSPKYLFRKEGQNVTLSCEQNLNHDAMYWYRQDPGQGLRLIYYSQIVNDFQKGDIAEGYSVSREKKESFPLTVTSAQKNPTAFYLCASSTGGTSGANVLTFGAGSRLTVL.

The table lists this clonotype with many counts. V usage is TRBV27 and J usage is TRBJ2-7; 7 bases line up with TRBD1. The CDR3 runs to 13 residues. The J segment lost 3 bases and the V segment lost 6 bases, leaving 5 bases of the junction unmatched. Germline values: CDR1 MNHEY, CDR2 SMNVEV (reference sequence). Here the CDR3 DNA reads TGTGCCAGCAGCTCTCGACAGGGCTACGAGCAGTACTTC. Translating it yields CASSSRQGYEQYF.